A single sample gave rise to the 13 T cell receptor beta chains below, sequenced in a study of shared clonotypes between healthy human individuals. TCRdb's table, derived via immunoSEQ multiplex PCR, lists solely in-frame clones and lacks some. The data show hundreds of thousands of clones, with roughly three quarters seen just once and around 13% held by the top ten. Sequencing was done on a sample of PBMCs. The receptors were sampled from a woman between 40 and 50 years old in good health. Some clones in this sample may be carry-over from other donors' samples.

This clone was seen a single time. The rearrangement joins TRBV28 to TRBJ1-4, with 7 bases lining up with TRBD1. This CDR3 is 14 amino acids long. Germline V lookup: CDR1 MDHEN, CDR2 SYDVKM. The junction had 4 bases not matched to a gene; V was cut back by 6 bases and J by 3 bases. CDR3 loop: CASRQQGSNEKLFF. The CDR3 bases are TGTGCCAGCAGACAACAGGGGTCTAATGAAAAACTGTTTTTT.

This clone was picked up many times. The chain uses TRBV27 and TRBJ2-7, with 8 bases aligning to TRBD2. The CDR3 has 15 amino acids. The germline CDR1 and CDR2 sequences are MNHEY and SMNVEV (reference sequence). The junction had 9 bases not matched to a gene; V was cut back by 6 bases and J by 2 bases. CDR3 sequence: CASSRRPGLAYEQYF. CDR3 DNA: TGTGCCAGCAGCCGACGACCGGGACTAGCCTACGAGCAGTACTTC.

The chain links TRBV7-3 to TRBJ1-1; a possible D gene is TRBD1 (6 bases). The V gene lost 5 bases and the J gene lost 4 bases, with 11 bases spanning the gap. Per germline, CDR1 SGHTA and CDR2 FQGTGA. The CDR3 has 13 residues. The CDR3 DNA follows: TGTGCCAGCAGCGTTTCCAGGGGCACTGAAGCTTTCTTT. Its protein is CASSVSRGTEAFF. The entire variable domain, with the rest obtained from reference TRBV7-3 and TRBJ1-1, is as follows: GAGVSQTPSNKVTEKGKYVELRCDPISGHTALYWYRQSLGQGPEFLIYFQGTGAADDSGLPNDRFFAVRPEGSVSTLKIQRTERGDSAVYLCASSVSRGTEAFFGQGTRLTVV.

This CDR3 is CASSSLLGTDLYGYTF. The CDR3 bases are TGTGCCAGCAGTTCCCTCCTCGGGACGGACCTCTATGGCTACACCTTC. The rearrangement links TRBV6-5 to TRBJ1-2, with a weak D call TRBD1 (5 bases). Trimming pared 4 bases from V and 4 bases from J, leaving 19 bases between. Germline V lookup: CDR1 MNHEY, CDR2 SVGAGI. This CDR3 has 16 residues.

This clone showed up many times. Other DNA sequences of this sample code for an identical CDR3. The genes are TRBV2 and TRBJ1-2, with 10 bases identical to TRBD1. After removal of 7 bases from V and 3 bases from J, the junction contained 2 bases not matched to a gene. The CDR3 has 13 amino acids. CDR1 is SNHLY and CDR2 is FYNNEI in the germline V gene. CDR3 region: CASMGTGDYGYTF. As DNA, the CDR3 is TGTGCCAGCATGGGGACAGGGGACTATGGCTACACCTTC.

Details on this clone: With only one base between it and a far larger clone, this is likely a read error. The same CDR3 can be traced to other DNA sequences in this sample. The rearrangement joins TRBV28 to TRBJ1-2; D is possibly TRBD1 (6 bases). The germline V gene encodes CDR1 MDHEN and CDR2 SYDVKM. V was clipped by 7 bases and J by 3 bases, with 15 bases between them. The CDR3 spans 14 residues. CDR3 sequence reads: CASTKQGADYGYTF. DNA of the CDR3: TGTGCCAGCACAAAACAGGGCGCCGACTATGGCTACACCTTC.

The chain combines TRBV5-1 with TRBJ2-2; 10 bases are shared with TRBD2. CDR3 length: 15 residues. Losses at the gene ends were 0 bases for V and 5 bases for J; bases not matched to a gene: 1. Germline CDR1 reads SGHRS; CDR2 reads YFSETQ. CDR3 residues: CASSLGTSGTGELFF. CDR3 DNA: TGCGCCAGCAGCTTGGGGACTAGCGGTACCGGGGAGCTGTTTTTT.

This rearrangement joins TRBV15 to TRBJ2-7, with D uncertain. This CDR3 is 15 amino acids long. Trimming shortened V by 2 bases and J by 1 base, and 12 bases separated the two germline ends. Germline values: CDR1 LNHNV, CDR2 YYDKDF (reference sequence). The CDR3 region is CATSRPDKRSYEQYF. For the CDR3, the DNA is TGTGCCACCAGCAGACCAGACAAAAGATCCTACGAGCAGTACTTC.

The V call is TRBV2, the J call TRBJ1-4, with TRBD1 matching 8 bases. After removal of 8 bases from V and 3 bases from J, the junction contained 5 bases not matched to a gene. Germline V lookup: CDR1 SNHLY, CDR2 FYNNEI. The CDR3 has 14 residues. CDR3 in amino acids: CASEQGGSNEKLFF. CDR3 DNA sequence: TGTGCCAGCGAACAGGGGGGATCTAATGAAAAACTGTTTTTT.

The chain carries TRBV7-2 and TRBJ2-5; TRBD1 agrees at 8 bases. V lost 6 bases and J lost 5; bases outside the gene matches: 5. The germline V gene has CDR1 SGHTA and CDR2 FQGNSA. This CDR3 is built from 13 residues. Here the CDR3 DNA reads TGTGCCAGCAGACGACAGGGGTGGGAGACCCAGTACTTC. Translation: CASRRQGWETQYF.

The chain uses TRBV4-1 and TRBJ2-5; D possibly matches TRBD1 or TRBD2 (6 bases each). The CDR3 totals 13 residues. Germline lookup yields CDR1 MGHRA and CDR2 YSYEKL. V was cut by 7 bases and J by 2 bases, with 11 bases left in between. The CDR3 sequence is CASNLGGQETQYF. As DNA, the CDR3 is TGCGCCAGCAACCTAGGGGGGCAAGAGACCCAGTACTTC.

The table lists this clone with a few counts. The chain employs TRBV5-4 and TRBJ2-7; possibly TRBD1 or TRBD2 for D (5 bases each). Trimming shortened V by 7 bases and J by 3 bases, and 11 bases separated the two germline ends. Germline CDR1 is SGHNT and CDR2 is YYREEE (reference sequence). This CDR3 has 12 amino acids. The CDR3 DNA reads as TGTGCCAGCCGGGGCAGTAACTACGAGCAGTACTTC. Amino acids: CASRGSNYEQYF.

The CDR3 here is CASRQAYEQYF. CDR3 coding DNA: TGTGCCAGCCGACAGGCCTACGAGCAGTACTTC. V is TRBV11-1 and J is TRBJ2-7; a weak D match, TRBD1 (6 bases). The germline V gene has CDR1 SGHAT and CDR2 FQDESV (reference sequence). V shed 8 bases and J shed 2 bases, with 7 bases lying between them. This CDR3 is 11 amino acids long.